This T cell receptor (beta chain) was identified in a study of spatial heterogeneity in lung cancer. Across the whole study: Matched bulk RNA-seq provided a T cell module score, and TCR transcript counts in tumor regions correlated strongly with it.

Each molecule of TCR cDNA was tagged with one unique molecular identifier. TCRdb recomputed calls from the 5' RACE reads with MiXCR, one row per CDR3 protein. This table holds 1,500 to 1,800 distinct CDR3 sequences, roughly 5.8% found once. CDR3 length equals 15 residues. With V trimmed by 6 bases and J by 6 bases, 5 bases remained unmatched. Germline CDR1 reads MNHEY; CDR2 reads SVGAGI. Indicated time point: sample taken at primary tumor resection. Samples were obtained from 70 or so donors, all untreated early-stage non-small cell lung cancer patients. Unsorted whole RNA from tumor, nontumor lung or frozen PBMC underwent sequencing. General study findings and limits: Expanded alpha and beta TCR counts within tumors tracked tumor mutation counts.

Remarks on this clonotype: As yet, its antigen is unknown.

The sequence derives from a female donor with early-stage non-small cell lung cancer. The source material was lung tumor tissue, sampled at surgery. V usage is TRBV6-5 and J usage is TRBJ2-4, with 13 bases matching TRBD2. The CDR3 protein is CASSLTSGRANIQYF. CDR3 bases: TGTGCCAGCAGCCTTACTAGCGGGAGGGCAAACATTCAGTACTTC.